This TCR beta chain was recorded in a study of cytomegalovirus exposure and HLA in healthy donors. Study information: Among 150 million to 200 million T cells, an earlier analysis found around 100 million unique TCR beta sequences.

The CDR3 has 16 residues. CDR1 is MNHNS, CDR2 SASEGT, per germline. Trimming removed 2 bases at V and 1 base at J, with 14 bases between. PCR employed 60 Vbeta and 13 Jbeta primers. Profiling relied on immunoSEQ multiplex PCR, and the TCRdb table lists in-frame clones only, not all of them. The table records 100,000 to 150,000 clones, over 60% of them present only once. The receptor was isolated from a male donor in good health and CMV-seropositive. The specimen was PBMCs. V gene TRBV6-1 combines with J gene TRBJ1-1; D remains ambiguous. The CDR3 DNA follows: TGTGCCAGCAGTGAATTATTGGTGGCCGAGAACACTGAAGCTTTCTTT. This encodes CASSELLVAENTEAFF.